This T cell receptor beta chain was retrieved from a study of PD-1 blockade in classical Hodgkin lymphoma. Sequencing used immunoSEQ multiplex PCR; TCRdb keeps in-frame clones, though not all of them. The data show approximately 38,000 clones, 70% to 80% seen once. Time point here: cycle 4 day 1 (C4D1), after more than five weeks of nivolumab. Every patient had relapsed following autologous stem cell transplantation, and cohorts differed in brentuximab vedotin exposure. The best responses consisted of complete response, partial response or progressive disease. Comments on this clone: The antigen is not known.

The CDR3 is made up of 12 amino acids. CDR1 is SQVTM and CDR2 is ANQGSEA in the germline V gene. V lost 4 bases and J lost 6, with 13 bases in between. Study-wide findings and caveats: Newly diagnosed patients were reported to start with lower TCR diversity than healthy donors.

The sample consisted of peripheral blood mononuclear cells (PBMCs), taken before the fourth cycle of nivolumab. This clonotype originated in a human donor with classical Hodgkin lymphoma. The V call is TRBV29-1, the J call TRBJ2-7; TRBD1 is a possible D gene (6 bases). CDR3 in amino acids: CSVAPTGGEQYF. The CDR3 DNA is TGCAGCGTTGCCCCGACAGGTGGCGAGCAGTACTTC.